This entry lists 26 T cell receptor beta chains sequenced from one sample in a study of T cells after yellow fever vaccination. Each CDR3 protein gets one entry after TCRdb re-called the 5' RACE reads with MiXCR. The repertoire holds 300,000 to 450,000 distinct CDR3 sequences, with less than 9.5% as singletons. This material consisted of PBMCs, taken roughly 45 days after the first yellow fever vaccination. These receptors all come from a man younger than 30 who received the YFV17D yellow fever vaccine.

The V call is TRBV9, the J call TRBJ2-2; no firm D call. This CDR3 has 12 amino acids. V dropped 4 bases and J dropped 11 bases, with 12 bases sitting between them. Per germline, CDR1 SGDLS and CDR2 YYNGEE. CDR3 amino acids: CASSLGGLELFF. The CDR3 DNA reads as TGTGCCAGCAGCCTGGGTGGTTTAGAGCTGTTTTTT.

This clonotype occurred a few times. The CDR3, as DNA: TGCGCCAGCAGCTTCCTCGGAGGGGGCACTGGGGCCAACGTCCTGACTTTC. As protein: CASSFLGGGTGANVLTF. The V call is TRBV5-1, the J call TRBJ2-6, with D perhaps matching TRBD1 (7 bases). This CDR3 is 17 amino acids long. Looked up from germline, CDR1 is SGHRS and CDR2 is YFSETQ. The ends were cut back, 2 bases at V and 2 bases at J, with 14 bases in the middle.

This clonotype was counted between two and nine times. This chain connects TRBV20-1 to TRBJ2-4, with D possibly called TRBD1 or TRBD2 (6 bases each). V was trimmed by 3 bases and J by 0 bases, leaving 12 bases between them. Germline CDR1 and CDR2: DFQATT and SNEGSKA (reference sequence). This CDR3 contains 15 residues. CDR3 DNA sequence: TGCAGTGCTAGTCGGGGGCCCCTAGCCAAAAACATTCAGTACTTC. It yields the protein CSASRGPLAKNIQYF.

This clonotype is a singleton in its sample. This chain joins TRBV5-8 and TRBJ2-7; no firm D call. This CDR3 is built from 13 residues. The V gene lost 4 bases and the J gene lost 3 bases, with 11 bases spanning the gap. Germline CDR1 is SGHTS and CDR2 is YDEGEE. CDR3 in amino acids: CASSPEVSYEQYV. The DNA of the CDR3 is TGTGCCAGCAGCCCTGAGGTTAGCTACGAGCAGTACGTC.

Ten or more counts support this clonotype. The J gene is TRBJ2-1, the V gene TRBV28, with 7 bases matching TRBD2. V was pared by 4 bases and J by 2 bases, with 14 bases of the junction left unmatched. Germline CDR1 MDHEN, CDR2 SYDVKM. CDR3 length: 18 amino acids. The CDR3 coding sequence is TGTGCCAGCAGTTCCCCTCGCGGTGGGGGGGAAACCTACAATGAGCAGTTCTTC. This sequence encodes CASSSPRGGGETYNEQFF.

This sequence joins TRBV12-3 or TRBV12-4 and TRBJ1-4; D not resolved. This CDR3 has 15 amino acids. V was trimmed by 0 bases and J by 8 bases, leaving 13 bases between them. CDR3 sequence: CASSLASGSGEKLFF. The CDR3 nucleotides are TGTGCCAGCAGTTTAGCTTCTGGGTCAGGCGAAAAACTGTTTTTT.

This clonotype turned up a few times. The chain is built from TRBV9 and TRBJ2-6; TRBD2 might be the D (5 bases). This CDR3 comprises 15 residues. From germline, CDR1 is SGDLS and CDR2 YYNGEE. V lost 0 bases, J lost 9 bases, and 13 bases lay in between. The DNA of the CDR3 is TGTGCCAGCAGCGTAGGGGAGAACGCCAACAACGTCCTGACTTTC. This translates into CASSVGENANNVLTF.

As DNA, the CDR3 is TGCGCCAGCAGCTTGGGAGGCCCATTTATGGGCTACGAGCAGTACGTC. Translation gives CASSLGGPFMGYEQYV. J is TRBJ2-7 and V is TRBV5-1; D gene unclear. Germline V lookup: CDR1 SGHRS, CDR2 YFSETQ. Trimming took off 0 bases at V and 3 bases at J, with 16 bases between the two ends. This CDR3 has 16 residues.

The chain couples TRBV7-8 to TRBJ2-4; 8 bases map to TRBD1. There are 19 residues in the CDR3. Germline-derived CDR1 and CDR2 are SGHVS and FQNEAQ. V lost 6 bases to trimming and J lost 1 base; unmatched junction nucleotides: 17. The CDR3 sequence is CASSPGLQGDTLAKNIQYF. CDR3 DNA sequence: TGTGCCAGCAGTCCGGGGCTACAGGGGGACACCTTGGCCAAAAACATTCAGTACTTC.

This clonotype was counted between two and nine times. This chain joins TRBV5-1 and TRBJ1-2, with 10 bases matching TRBD1. Per germline, CDR1 SGHRS and CDR2 YFSETQ. Trimming cost V 5 bases and J 0 bases; bases outside gene matches: 19. This CDR3 comprises 20 residues. The CDR3 loop reads CASRLSLTGTGAATNYGYTF. Here the CDR3 DNA reads TGCGCCAGCAGACTCTCCCTTACCGGGACAGGGGCCGCAACTAACTATGGCTACACCTTC.

This clonotype was observed a few times. CDR3 bases: TGTGCCAGCAGTTCAGGTCAGGGAGTCGACTATGGCTACACCTTC. Translating it yields CASSSGQGVDYGYTF. This chain joins TRBV6-2 or TRBV6-3 and TRBJ1-2, with D possibly TRBD1 on 5 matching bases. CDR1 and CDR2 (germline): MNHEY, SVGEGT. The CDR3 spans 15 residues. V lost 4 bases and J 3 bases, leaving 15 bases between the germline ends.

On this clonotype itself: Compared with germline, one end of the junction differs, possibly owing to a read error. The V gene is TRBV4-1, the J gene TRBJ1-5; D call uncertain. The germline CDR1 and CDR2 sequences are MGHRA and YSYEKL. The CDR3 length is 15 residues. CDR3 nucleotides: TGCGCCAGCAGCGAAGAGGGAATATCCTCTCAGCCCCAGCATTTT. Residues: CASSEEGISSQPQHF.

Only a few counts were recorded for this clonotype. The chain recombines TRBV18 with TRBJ2-7; 8 bases fit TRBD2. The CDR3 loop spans 16 amino acids. The germline CDR1 and CDR2 sequences are KGHSH and LQKENI. Germline trimming cut 3 bases from V and 2 bases from J; bases unmatched to any gene: 9. This chain's CDR3 is CASSPSTGGQPYEQYF. As DNA, the CDR3 is TGTGCCAGCTCACCTAGTACGGGGGGGCAACCCTACGAGCAGTACTTC.

This clonotype was seen at least ten times. The J gene is TRBJ2-5, the V gene TRBV5-1; perhaps TRBD1 as D (6 bases). This CDR3 is built from 13 residues. Per the germline V gene, CDR1 is SGHRS and CDR2 is YFSETQ. The V end lost 4 bases, the J end lost 5 bases, and 12 bases lay between the germline ends. The DNA of the CDR3 is TGCGCCAGCAGCCCAGGGGATTGGGAGACCCAGTACTTC. This translates into CASSPGDWETQYF.

J is TRBJ2-3 and V is TRBV28; 9 nucleotides line up with TRBD1. The CDR3 consists of 13 residues. V trimming: 5 bases; J trimming: 6 bases; junction bases outside the gene matches: 3. In germline, CDR1 is MDHEN, CDR2 SYDVKM. The CDR3 region has the DNA TGTGCCAGCAGTGGACAGGGGCGGGATACGCAGTATTTT. This codes for CASSGQGRDTQYF. The full variable domain, its missing parts supplied by reference TRBV28 and TRBJ2-3, is DVKVTQSSRYLVKRTGEKVFLECVQDMDHENMFWYRQDPGLGLRLIYFSYDVKMKEKGDIPEGYSVSREKKERFSLILESASTNQTSMYLCASSGQGRDTQYFGPGTRLTVL.

This chain connects TRBV12-5 to TRBJ2-3, with D perhaps being TRBD1 or TRBD2 (6 bases each). Trimming left V 5 bases short and J 0 bases short, with 12 bases between. The germline V gene has CDR1 LGHNT and CDR2 FRNRAP. The CDR3 consists of 15 residues. Written as DNA, the CDR3 is TGTGCTAGTGGTCAGACGGGGGCAAGCACAGATACGCAGTATTTT. Its protein is CASGQTGASTDTQYF.

The chain links TRBV7-3 to TRBJ1-5; D is possibly TRBD1 (6 bases). This CDR3 is built from 17 residues. V was pared by 3 bases and J by 2 bases, with 17 bases between. Germline loops: CDR1 SGHTA, CDR2 FQGTGA. The CDR3 sequence: CASSFQGHNEGNQPQHF. For the CDR3, the DNA is TGTGCCAGCAGCTTCCAGGGACATAATGAAGGCAATCAGCCCCAGCATTTT.

This clonotype was seen a handful of times. V gene TRBV4-2 combines with J gene TRBJ2-1, with no clear D. Germline loops: CDR1 LGHNA, CDR2 YNFKEQ. Trimming took off 0 bases at V and 15 bases at J, with 12 bases between the two ends. This CDR3 is built from 12 residues. The CDR3 coding sequence is TGTGCCAGCAGCCAAGAACTGGGAATTCCGTTCTTC. It specifies CASSQELGIPFF.

V usage is TRBV5-4 and J usage is TRBJ2-1; D not certain. Germline V gene lookup returns CDR1 SGHNT and CDR2 YYREEE (reference sequence). V was shortened by 1 base and J by 0 bases, with 8 bases between the two germline ends. The CDR3 extends over 15 amino acids. The DNA of the CDR3 is TGTGCCAGCAGCTTGACTATTAGCTCCTACAATGAGCAGTTCTTC. This gives the protein CASSLTISSYNEQFF.

This clonotype has only a few counts. The CDR3 coding sequence is TGTGCCAGCAGCCGGACACCGTGGAGTCCTGAAGCTTTCTTT. This encodes CASSRTPWSPEAFF. The rearrangement joins TRBV27 to TRBJ1-1, with D possibly being TRBD1 (5 bases). V lost 6 bases and J 6 bases, leaving 17 bases between the germline ends. This CDR3 comprises 14 residues. Germline assignment: CDR1 MNHEY and CDR2 SMNVEV (reference sequence).

This clonotype was detected only a few times. V is TRBV4-2 and J is TRBJ2-7; D tentatively fits TRBD1 or TRBD2 (6 bases each). CDR1 is LGHNA, CDR2 YNFKEQ, per germline. Trimming removed 0 bases from V and 3 bases from J, with 12 bases in between. The length of the CDR3 is 15 residues. For the CDR3, the DNA is TGTGCCAGCAGCCAAGATGGGGGGCCGTTCTACGAGCAGTACGTC. Its translation: CASSQDGGPFYEQYV.

In its sample, this clonotype was seen a few times. V gene TRBV4-3 combines with J gene TRBJ1-2, with D possibly TRBD1 on 6 matching bases. The CDR3 is made up of 16 amino acids. Germline-derived CDR1 and CDR2 are LGHNA and YSLEER. V was trimmed by 0 bases and J by 8 bases, leaving 19 bases between them. Here the CDR3 DNA reads TGCGCCAGCAGCCAAGATTTCCGCAGGGGATTTGGCGGCTACACCTTC. This gives the protein CASSQDFRRGFGGYTF.

A few counts support this clonotype. The chain uses TRBV6-1 and TRBJ1-4, with D maybe TRBD1 (5 bases). V gave up 6 bases and J gave up 7 bases, with 15 bases separating them. The CDR3 extends over 14 amino acids. The germline V gene has CDR1 MNHNS and CDR2 SASEGT. The CDR3 region has the DNA TGTGCCAGCAGCCTCCCCCGGGGCTCTGAAAAACTGTTTTTT. Protein product: CASSLPRGSEKLFF.

This clonotype was observed at least ten times. The chain uses TRBV18 and TRBJ1-2, with a possible D match to TRBD1 (5 bases). CDR3 length: 16 residues. Trimming took 5 bases from V and 4 from J, leaving 20 bases between them. In germline, CDR1 is KGHSH, CDR2 LQKENI. The CDR3 DNA is TGTGCCAGCTCAGAGGGACGGAGTGGAGGGCGCTATGGCTACACCTTC. This codes for CASSEGRSGGRYGYTF.

This clonotype was found a few times. V and J are TRBV28 and TRBJ2-1; 7 bases align to TRBD2. This CDR3 has 18 amino acids. Germline V lookup: CDR1 MDHEN, CDR2 SYDVKM. After removal of 1 base from V and 5 bases from J, the junction contained 14 bases not matched to a gene. This CDR3 is CASSLSPARGAGDNEQFF. DNA for the CDR3: TGTGCCAGCAGTTTATCGCCGGCCCGAGGGGCGGGGGACAATGAGCAGTTCTTC.

This clonotype has more than one count but fewer than ten. V usage is TRBV20-1 and J usage is TRBJ2-7; D perhaps matches TRBD2 (5 bases). V was shortened by 7 bases and J by 4 bases, with 14 bases between the two germline ends. The CDR3 length is 12 residues. Germline V gene data show CDR1 as DFQATT and CDR2 as SNEGSKA (reference sequence). The CDR3 DNA is TGCAGTGGGGCGGGCGTGGGGTACGAGCAGTACTTC. Amino acids: CSGAGVGYEQYF.